This T cell receptor (beta chain) was documented in a study of T cell repertoires in cytomegalovirus infection. The overall study: The public TCR beta signatures pointed to both CMV infection and matching HLA type.

Findings and limits, study-wide: Public TCR beta family frequency separated CMV-and-HLA carriers, including in an independent cohort. Clonotype analysis showed dominance of the ex vivo response by HLA-C-restricted CMV-specific TCR beta clonotypes.

From the reads, TCRdb called clonotypes with MiXCR, one entry per CDR3 protein. The profile covers about 400,000 distinct CDR3 sequences, with 15% to 20% appearing a single time and around 10% taken by the ten largest. Comment on this clonotype: Its antigen is currently unknown.

Sequencing was done on a sample of PBMCs. The TCR was taken from a human donor in good health (CMV status not recorded). Some clones in this sample may be carry-over from other donors' samples.

The CDR3 DNA sequence: TGTGCCAGTAGTATAGGAGGAAGGAACAATGAGCAGTTCTTC. This gives the protein CASSIGGRNNEQFF. V is TRBV19 and J is TRBJ2-1; D gene ambiguous. This CDR3 is built from 14 residues. CDR1 LNHDA and CDR2 SQIVND come from the germline V gene (reference sequence). V was pared by 1 base and J by 5 bases, with 9 bases between.